This TCR beta chain stems from a study of T-cell reconstitution after alpha-beta-depleted transplantation in children. Whole-study findings and limits: Two months or so post-transplant, alpha-beta T cells reportedly derived from several hundred expanded graft clones. Among T cells one year after transplant, newly produced cells accounted for most counts and diversity. TCRbeta diversity was high at day 60 in some patients (a result of surviving recipient T cells and thymic progenitors).

Construction of the TCRbeta library involved unique molecular identifiers. Using its own MiXCR run on the PCR reads, TCRdb lists one record per CDR3 protein. The sample carries fewer than 700,000 distinct CDR3 sequences, 10% to 15% recorded once. For this clonotype: The antigen is not known.

Sequenced here: PBMCs, mostly from graft donor cells, sampled 360 days after TCRalphabeta/CD19-depleted stem cell transplant. The clonotype was recovered from a male patient younger than 18 who had a stem cell transplant for acute myeloid leukemia, so the T cells may come from the graft donor.

The DNA of the CDR3 is TGTGCCAGCACGAGGGGGGGATTTGATCAGCCCCAGCATTTT. This sequence encodes CASTRGGFDQPQHF. The gene calls are TRBV28 and TRBJ1-5; perhaps TRBD1 as D (6 bases). The CDR3 covers 14 residues. Germline V gives CDR1 MDHEN, CDR2 SYDVKM. V lost 7 bases to trimming and J lost 5 bases, with 15 bases between them.